Given below is one TCR beta chain in context. Its antigen is as yet unknown. The isolated RNA, all of it, was reverse transcribed, so expressed TCRB transcripts were what got sequenced. Average reads for naive, central memory and regulatory T cell samples were about 4 million. TCRdb's table, derived via immunoSEQ multiplex PCR, lists solely in-frame clones and lacks some. The sample lists 900,000 or so clones, 15% to 20% occurring once. The data are from a study of beta chain features in type 1 diabetes. V was trimmed by 2 bases and J by 1 base, leaving 12 bases between them. The CDR3 is 15 residues long. Germline lookup yields CDR1 SGHRS and CDR2 YFSETQ. Study-wide findings and caveats: All four CD4+ subsets of Type 1 diabetes patients contained TCRB CDR3s that were moderately but significantly shorter. Insertion counts at VDJ junctions were lower in type 1 diabetes patients, who also showed more deletions there.

The source is a woman between 18 and 30 years old in good health. The chain has TRBV5-1 and TRBJ1-1, with D tentatively TRBD1 (6 bases). The specimen sequenced was naive CD4+ T cells from blood. The DNA for the CDR3 is TGCGCCAGCAGCTTAGGGACACCTCAGAACACTGAAGCTTTCTTT. Its protein product is CASSLGTPQNTEAFF. Variable domain in full (rest from reference TRBV5-1 and TRBJ1-1): KAGVTQTPRYLIKTRGQQVTLSCSPISGHRSVSWYQQTPGQGLQFLFEYFSETQRNKGNFPGRFSGRQFSNSRSEMNVSTLELGDSALYLCASSLGTPQNTEAFFGQGTRLTVV.